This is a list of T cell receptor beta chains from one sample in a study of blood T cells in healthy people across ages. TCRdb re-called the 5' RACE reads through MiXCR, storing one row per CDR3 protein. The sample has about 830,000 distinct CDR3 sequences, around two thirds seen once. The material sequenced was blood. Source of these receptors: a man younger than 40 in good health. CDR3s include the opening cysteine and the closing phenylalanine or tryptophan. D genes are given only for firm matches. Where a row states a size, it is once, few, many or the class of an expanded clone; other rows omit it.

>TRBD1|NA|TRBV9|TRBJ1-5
TGTGCCAGCAGCTCACAGGGGACAGGGGATCAGCCCCAGCATTTT
CASSSQGTGDQPQHF
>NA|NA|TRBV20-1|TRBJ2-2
TGCAGTGCCAGACTGGGCTATTCGAACACCGGGGAGCTGTTTTTT
CSARLGYSNTGELFF
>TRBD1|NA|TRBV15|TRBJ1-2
TGTGCCACCGGCAGAGTTCCCGGACAGGGTCATGGCTACACCTTC
CATGRVPGQGHGYTF
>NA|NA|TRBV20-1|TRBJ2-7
TGCAGTGCTCCCAGGCGGGTAGGGTCCTACGAGCAGTACTTC
CSAPRRVGSYEQYF
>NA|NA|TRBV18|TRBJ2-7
TGTGCCAGCTCACCACATAAAGACTCCTACGAGCAGTACTTC
CASSPHKDSYEQYF
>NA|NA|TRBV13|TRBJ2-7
TGTGCCAGCAGCCCTCTCAGGACGGACGAGCAGTACTTC
CASSPLRTDEQYF
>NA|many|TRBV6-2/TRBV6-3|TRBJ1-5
TGTGCCAGCTGGAAGGGGTCCAATCAGCCCCAGCATTTT
CASWKGSNQPQHF
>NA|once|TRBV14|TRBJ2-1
TGTGCCAGCAGCCGTAATCGGGTCGAGGAGCAGTTCTTC
CASSRNRVEEQFF
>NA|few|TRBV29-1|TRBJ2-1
TGCAGCGTCGGAGACTATAGTAAAAGGTACAATGAGCAGTTCTTC
CSVGDYSKRYNEQFF
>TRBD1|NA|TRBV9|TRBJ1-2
TGTGCCAGCAGCGTAGATGGAGGGGGCTACATCTTC
CASSVDGGGYIF
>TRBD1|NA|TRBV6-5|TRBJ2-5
TGTGCCAGCACCTACAGGGGAGAGACCCAGTACTTC
CASTYRGETQYF
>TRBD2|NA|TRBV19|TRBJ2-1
TGTGCCAGTACCCTTGGGGGGGTTGGACGCAATGAGCAGTTCTTC
CASTLGGVGRNEQFF
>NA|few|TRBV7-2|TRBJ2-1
TGTGCCAGCAGCTTTTTAGGGTTGGCGAATGAGCAGTTCTTC
CASSFLGLANEQFF
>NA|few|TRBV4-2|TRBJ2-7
TGTGCCAGCAGCCAAGAACTTTTAGCGGAGTTCTACGAGCAGTACTTC
CASSQELLAEFYEQYF
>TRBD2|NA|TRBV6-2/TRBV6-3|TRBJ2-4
TGTGCCAGCAGCCCCCCGACTAGCGGGTCAACCAAAAACATTCAGTACTTC
CASSPPTSGSTKNIQYF
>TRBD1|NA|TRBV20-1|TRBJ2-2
TGCAGTGCTCCCGTGACGGGGACAGGGAACACCGGGGAGCTGTTTTTT
CSAPVTGTGNTGELFF
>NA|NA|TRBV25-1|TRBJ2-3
TGTGCCAGCAGTGAAGATCCCCTCCTCACAGATACGCAGTATTTT
CASSEDPLLTDTQYF
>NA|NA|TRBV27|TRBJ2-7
TGTGCCAGCAGTATCGGTCCGAGCGGCTCCTACGAGCAGTACTTC
CASSIGPSGSYEQYF
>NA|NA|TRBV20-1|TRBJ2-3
TGCAGTGCTAGGACCACTTCAGGGGGGGGCCGGACAGATACGCAGTATTTT
CSARTTSGGGRTDTQYF
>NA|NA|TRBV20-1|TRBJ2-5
TGCAGTGCTCAGCGTTCAGGGATGGAGACCCAGTACTTC
CSAQRSGMETQYF
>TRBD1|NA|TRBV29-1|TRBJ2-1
TGCAGCGTTGACTTCCCAGGGGGCTGGAATGAGCAGTTCTTC
CSVDFPGGWNEQFF
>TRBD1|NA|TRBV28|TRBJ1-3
TGTGCCAGCAGGTCAGAGGGGACAGGGAGTGGAAACACCATATATTTT
CASRSEGTGSGNTIYF
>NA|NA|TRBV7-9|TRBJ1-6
TGTGCCAGCAGCTTATTCGTAAACCGGGAGAATAATTCACCCCTCCACTTT
CASSLFVNRENNSPLHF
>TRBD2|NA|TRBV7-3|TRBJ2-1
TGTGCCAGCAGCCTTGGACTAGCGGGGCTCGTTCGGGATGAGCAGTTCTTC
CASSLGLAGLVRDEQFF
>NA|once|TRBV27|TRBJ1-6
TGTGCCAGCAGTTTATACAGGGCTCGCTCACCCCTCCACTTT
CASSLYRARSPLHF
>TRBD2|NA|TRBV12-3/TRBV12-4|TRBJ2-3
TGTGCCAGCAGTCCCGATGGGACTAGCGGGGACACAGATACGCAGTATTTT
CASSPDGTSGDTDTQYF
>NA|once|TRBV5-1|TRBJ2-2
TGCGCCAGCAGCTTGGTCGGCGCCGATAGCACCGGGGAGCTGTTTTTT
CASSLVGADSTGELFF
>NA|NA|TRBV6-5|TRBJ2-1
TGTGCCAGCAGTCCCATCGAACCGACCTACAATGAGCAGTTCTTC
CASSPIEPTYNEQFF
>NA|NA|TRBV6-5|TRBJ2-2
TGTGCCAGCAGTACCCGGACAGAGCTTTTCGGCGGGGAGCTGTTTTTT
CASSTRTELFGGELFF
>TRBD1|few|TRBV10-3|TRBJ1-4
TGTGCCATCAGGGACAGGGCTGAAAAACTGTTTTTT
CAIRDRAEKLFF
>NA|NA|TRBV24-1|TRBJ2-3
TGTGCCACCAGTGATTTGCGGGGGAGCACAGATACGCAGTATTTT
CATSDLRGSTDTQYF
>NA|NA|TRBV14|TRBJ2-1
TGTGCCAGCACCCCCCCGGGACTGCCTTCCGATGAGCAGTTCTTC
CASTPPGLPSDEQFF
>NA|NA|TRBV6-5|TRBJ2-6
TGTGCCAGCAGTTACGGAGGACGGAGGATTGTGGGGGCCAACGTCCTGACTTTC
CASSYGGRRIVGANVLTF
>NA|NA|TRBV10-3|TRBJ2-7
TGTGCCATCACGGGTTCTTACTCCTACGAGCAGTACTTC
CAITGSYSYEQYF
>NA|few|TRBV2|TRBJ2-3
TGTGCCAACGGGGCGTACAGCGTCACAGATACGCAGTATTTT
CANGAYSVTDTQYF
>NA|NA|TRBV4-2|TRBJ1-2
TGTGCCAGCACCGCAGGGGCGGTCTATGGCTACACCTTC
CASTAGAVYGYTF
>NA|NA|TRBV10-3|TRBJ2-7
TGTGCCATCAGTGTTAGCGGTCAGACCAGCTCCTACGAGCAGTACTTC
CAISVSGQTSSYEQYF
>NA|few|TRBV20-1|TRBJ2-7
TGCAGTGCTAGAGACCGAGTTAGTACACCTTCCTACGAGCAGTACTTC
CSARDRVSTPSYEQYF
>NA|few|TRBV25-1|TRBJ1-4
TGTGCCAGCAGTGAATTAAACAGGCCAAATGAAAAACTGTTTTTT
CASSELNRPNEKLFF
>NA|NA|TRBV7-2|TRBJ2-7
TGTGCCAGCACTCGGACTAACCTGGGGGAGCAGTACTTC
CASTRTNLGEQYF
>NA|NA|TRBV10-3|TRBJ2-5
TGTGCCATCAGTGTGGGGAACCAAGAGACCCAGTACTTC
CAISVGNQETQYF
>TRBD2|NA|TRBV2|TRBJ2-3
TGTGCCAGCAGCGAAGAGGCGGGGGGGGAAGATACGCAGTATTTT
CASSEEAGGEDTQYF
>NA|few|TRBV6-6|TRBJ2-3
TGTGCCAGCAGTCCTACAGGTGGGGGGACAGATACGCAGTATTTT
CASSPTGGGTDTQYF
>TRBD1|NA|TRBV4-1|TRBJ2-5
TGCGCCAGCAGCCAAGGTACAGGGGAGAAAGAGACCCAGTACTTC
CASSQGTGEKETQYF
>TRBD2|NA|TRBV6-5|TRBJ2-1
TGTGCCAGCAGTTACCAGTTAGCGGGAGACCATGAGCAGTTCTTC
CASSYQLAGDHEQFF
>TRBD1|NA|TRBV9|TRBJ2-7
TGTGCCAGCAACTACTCCGGGACAGACGGGTACGAGCAGTACTTC
CASNYSGTDGYEQYF
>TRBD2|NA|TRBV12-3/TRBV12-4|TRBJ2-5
TGTGCCACCCGGGAGGGGCTAGCCTACTACCAAGAGACCCAGTACTTC
CATREGLAYYQETQYF
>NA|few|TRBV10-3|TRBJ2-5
TGTGCCATCAGTGAGTCGAGGGGGGGCCAAGAGACCCAGTACTTC
CAISESRGGQETQYF
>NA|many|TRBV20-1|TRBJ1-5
TGCAGTGCTAGAGATTGGGTTATTCAGCCCCAGCATTTT
CSARDWVIQPQHF
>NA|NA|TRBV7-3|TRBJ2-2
TGTGCCAGCAGCTTAACAGGACAAGGCACCGGGGAGCTGTTTTTT
CASSLTGQGTGELFF
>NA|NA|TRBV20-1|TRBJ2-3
TGCAGTGAAGGACAACCTAGCACAGATACGCAGTATTTT
CSEGQPSTDTQYF
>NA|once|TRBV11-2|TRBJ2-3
TGTGCCAGCAGCCCAGGGTCCCCCGGCACAGATACGCAGTATTTT
CASSPGSPGTDTQYF
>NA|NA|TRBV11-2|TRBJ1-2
TGTGCCAGCAGCTCCCCAGACCGGGGGACTAACTATGGCTACACCTTC
CASSSPDRGTNYGYTF
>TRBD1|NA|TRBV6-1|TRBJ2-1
TGTGCCAGCAGCCGAATCGGACAGGGCGCCTACAATGAGCAGTTCTTC
CASSRIGQGAYNEQFF
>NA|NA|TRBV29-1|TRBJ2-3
TGCAGCGTTGAAAGGCTCCACTTAGGAGATACGCAGTATTTT
CSVERLHLGDTQYF
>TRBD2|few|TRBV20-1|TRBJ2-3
TGCAGTGCCACTTCGCCTAGCGGGGGGCCAGATACGCAGTATTTT
CSATSPSGGPDTQYF
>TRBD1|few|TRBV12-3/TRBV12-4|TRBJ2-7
TGTGCCAGCAGTCATGGGACAGGGGACTACGAGCAGTACTTC
CASSHGTGDYEQYF
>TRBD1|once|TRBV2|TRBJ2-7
TGTGCCAGCATAGGGACAGGGGACGAGCAGTACTTC
CASIGTGDEQYF
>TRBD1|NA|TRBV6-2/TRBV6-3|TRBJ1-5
TGTGCCACCCGGGACAGATCCCAGCCCCAGCATTTT
CATRDRSQPQHF
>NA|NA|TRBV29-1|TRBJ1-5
TGCAGCGTTGTTCTGGGGGTAAGCAATCAGCCCCAGCATTTT
CSVVLGVSNQPQHF